The entry below gives a single TCR beta chain sequence along with its context. Its matching antigen is unknown. Expressed TCRB transcripts were sequenced, since all the RNA that had been isolated was reverse transcribed. Clones were read by immunoSEQ multiplex PCR, and TCRdb kept only the in-frame ones, dropping some. The sample lists more than 150,000 clones, about 13% occurring once. The CDR3 has 16 amino acids. V trimming: 2 bases; J trimming: 6 bases; junction bases outside the gene matches: 7. Germline lookup yields CDR1 SGHTA and CDR2 FQGNSA. One heparinised draw of blood, averaging roughly 120 mL, came from each donor. This record comes from a study of beta chain features in type 1 diabetes. Study overall: Examination spanned around 110 million sorted cells from all samples.

Notes on the study in general: Among patients, naive, central memory and Treg TCRB repertoires appeared more similar than among healthy donors. More deletions and fewer insertions at VDJ junctions were seen in type 1 diabetes patients.

The V and J genes are TRBV7-2 and TRBJ2-3; TRBD2 agrees at 11 bases. This clonotype was sampled from a woman younger than 35 in good health. The sequenced material came from central memory CD4+ T cells from blood. The CDR3 sequence is CASSLFELAGADTQYF. Here the CDR3 DNA reads TGTGCCAGCAGCTTATTTGAACTAGCGGGAGCGGATACGCAGTATTTT. The full variable domain, rest sourced from reference TRBV7-2 and TRBJ2-3, is GAGVSQSPSNKVTEKGKDVELRCDPISGHTALYWYRQSLGQGLEFLIYFQGNSAPDKSGLPSDRFSAERTGGSVSTLTIQRTQQEDSAVYLCASSLFELAGADTQYFGPGTRLTVL.